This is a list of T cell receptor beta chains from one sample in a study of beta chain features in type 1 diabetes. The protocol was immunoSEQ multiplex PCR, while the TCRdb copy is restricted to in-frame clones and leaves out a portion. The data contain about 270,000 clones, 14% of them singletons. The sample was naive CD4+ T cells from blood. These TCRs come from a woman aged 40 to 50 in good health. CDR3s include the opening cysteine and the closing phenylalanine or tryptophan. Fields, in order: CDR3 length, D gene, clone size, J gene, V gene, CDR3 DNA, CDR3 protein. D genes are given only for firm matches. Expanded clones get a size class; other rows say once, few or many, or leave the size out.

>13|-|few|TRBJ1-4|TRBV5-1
TGCGCCAGCAGCTTGTCGGGGAATGAAAAACTGTTTTTT
CASSLSGNEKLFF
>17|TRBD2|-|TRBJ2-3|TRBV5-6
TGTGCCAGCAGCTCCGGCCTTTGGGGGGGTATAGAAGATACGCAGTATTTT
CASSSGLWGGIEDTQYF
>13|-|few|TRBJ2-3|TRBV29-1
TGCAGCGTAGCACAGGTTAGCACAGATACGCAGTATTTT
CSVAQVSTDTQYF
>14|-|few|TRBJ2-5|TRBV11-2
TGTGCCAGCAGCCCCAGCGGCGGGGTGGAGACCCAGTACTTC
CASSPSGGVETQYF
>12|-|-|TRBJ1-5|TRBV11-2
TGCGCCAGCAGTCTCGGAGAACAGCCCCAGCATTTT
CASSLGEQPQHF
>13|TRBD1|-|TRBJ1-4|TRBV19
TGTGCCAGTAGTACCCGGGACAGGGAAAAACTGTTTTTT
CASSTRDREKLFF
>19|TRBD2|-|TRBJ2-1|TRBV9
TGTGCCAGCAGCCGAGCCGTCCCGGGACTAGCGGGGGCCGGGGATGAGCAGTTCTTC
CASSRAVPGLAGAGDEQFF
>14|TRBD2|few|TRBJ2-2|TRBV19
TGTGCCAGTAGTATAGCGGGAGGGACCGGGGAGCTGTTTTTT
CASSIAGGTGELFF
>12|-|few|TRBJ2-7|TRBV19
TGTGCCAGCCAGGGCAGGGGCTACGAGCAGTACTTC
CASQGRGYEQYF
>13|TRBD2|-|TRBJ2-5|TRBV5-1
TGCGCCAGCCAGCGGGGGAACATGGAGACCCAGTACTTC
CASQRGNMETQYF
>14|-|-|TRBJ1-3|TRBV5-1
TGCGCCAGCAGCTTGCCAGACTCTGGAAACACCATATATTTT
CASSLPDSGNTIYF
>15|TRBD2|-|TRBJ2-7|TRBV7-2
TGTGCCAGCAGCTTAGTAGGTAGCGGGGGCCACGAGCAGTACTTC
CASSLVGSGGHEQYF
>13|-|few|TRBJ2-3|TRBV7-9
TGTGCCAGCATCATCCTGGCGGGAGATACGCAGTATTTT
CASIILAGDTQYF
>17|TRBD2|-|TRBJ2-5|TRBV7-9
TGTGCCAGCAGCGAACAACCGGGACTATGGCCCCTTGAGACCCAGTACTTC
CASSEQPGLWPLETQYF
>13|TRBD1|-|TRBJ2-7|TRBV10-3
TGTGCCATCACGACAGGGGCGGGATACGAGCAGTACTTC
CAITTGAGYEQYF
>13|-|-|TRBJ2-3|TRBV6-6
TGTGCCAGCAGTTACGCGGGCAGTGATACGCAGTATTTT
CASSYAGSDTQYF
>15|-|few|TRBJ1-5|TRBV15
TGTGCCACCAGCAGGGGGGGAACCGCTAATCAGCCCCAGCATTTT
CATSRGGTANQPQHF
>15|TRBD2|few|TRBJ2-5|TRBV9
TGTGCCAGCGCGCTCCGCCCAGCGGGGCTAGAGACCCAGTACTTC
CASALRPAGLETQYF